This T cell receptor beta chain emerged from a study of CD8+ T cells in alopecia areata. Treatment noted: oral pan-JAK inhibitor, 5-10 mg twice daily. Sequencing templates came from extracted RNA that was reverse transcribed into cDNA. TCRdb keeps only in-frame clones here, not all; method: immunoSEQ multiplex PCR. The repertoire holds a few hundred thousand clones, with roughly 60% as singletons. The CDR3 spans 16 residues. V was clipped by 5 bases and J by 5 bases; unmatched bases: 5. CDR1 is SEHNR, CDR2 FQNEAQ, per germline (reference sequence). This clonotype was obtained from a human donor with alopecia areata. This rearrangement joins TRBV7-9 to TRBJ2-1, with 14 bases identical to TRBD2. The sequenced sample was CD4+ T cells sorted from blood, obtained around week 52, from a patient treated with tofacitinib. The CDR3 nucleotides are TGTGCCAGCAGCCGCCGGACTAGCGGGGGGAACAATGAGCAGTTCTTC. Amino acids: CASSRRTSGGNNEQFF. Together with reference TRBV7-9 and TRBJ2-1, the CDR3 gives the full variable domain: DTGVSQNPRHKITKRGQNVTFRCDPISEHNRLYWYRQTLGQGPEFLTYFQNEAQLEKSRLLSDRFSAERPKGSFSTLEIQRTEQGDSAMYLCASSRRTSGGNNEQFFGPGTRLTVL.